Below, 19 T cell receptor beta chains from the same sample are listed, as sequenced in a study of control samples from healthy donors and cancer patients. Libraries were prepared by immunoSEQ multiplex PCR; TCRdb keeps only in-frame clonotypes and omits some of them. The sample lists some 150,000 clones; around nine tenths were seen once. Sequences were obtained from blood. The receptors here all came from a man aged 25 to 40 in good health.

The chain is built from TRBV6-1 and TRBJ2-7, with a possible D match to TRBD2 (6 bases). V shed 2 bases and J shed 4 bases, with 9 bases lying between them. CDR1 and CDR2 from the germline V gene are MNHNS and SASEGT. This CDR3 has 13 amino acids. The CDR3 DNA is TGTGCCAGCAGTGAATCGGGACTTTACGAGCAGTACTTC. Translated, it gives CASSESGLYEQYF.

This sequence joins TRBV7-9 and TRBJ1-1; D is ambiguous. With 4 bases removed from V and 5 bases from J, the gap between germline ends came to 14 bases. From germline, CDR1 is SEHNR and CDR2 FQNEAQ (reference sequence). The CDR3 is made up of 14 amino acids. For the CDR3, the DNA is TGTGCCAGCAGCTCACCGAGAGGGAGAACTGAAGCTTTCTTT. Its translation: CASSSPRGRTEAFF.

The chain is built from TRBV7-7 and TRBJ1-1; D gene uncertain. With 0 bases removed from V and 1 base from J, the gap between germline ends came to 6 bases. The CDR3 runs 14 residues. Germline V lookup: CDR1 SSHAT, CDR2 FNYEAQ (reference sequence). This CDR3 reads CASSLAGKNTEAFF. The CDR3 DNA reads as TGTGCCAGCAGCTTAGCTGGCAAGAACACTGAAGCTTTCTTT.

The chain has TRBV5-8 and TRBJ2-2; 7 bases map to TRBD2. V trimming: 6 bases; J trimming: 6 bases; junction bases outside the gene matches: 14. From germline, CDR1 is SGHTS and CDR2 YDEGEE. CDR3 length equals 16 residues. The CDR3 spells CASIRRGEGRAGELFF. CDR3 sequence (DNA): TGTGCCAGCATCCGGAGAGGGGAGGGCCGCGCCGGGGAGCTGTTTTTT.

The chain carries TRBV5-1 and TRBJ2-5, with 9 bases identical to TRBD2. Germline CDR1 SGHRS, CDR2 YFSETQ. This CDR3 spans 15 amino acids. V shed 4 bases and J 5 bases; nucleotides not matched to a gene: 9. DNA for the CDR3: TGCGCCAGCAGCCCGGGGGGGACTAGCCGGGAGACCCAGTACTTC. Its protein is CASSPGGTSRETQYF.

J is TRBJ2-1 and V is TRBV7-9, with D perhaps TRBD2 (5 bases). Germline CDR1 and CDR2: SEHNR and FQNEAQ (reference sequence). Deletions cut 3 bases from V and 5 bases from J, with 14 bases between. The CDR3 extends over 15 amino acids. The DNA of the CDR3 is TGTGCCAGCAGCTTTAGCGAGGGAGCCCACAATGAGCAGTTCTTC. It translates to CASSFSEGAHNEQFF.

The chain joins TRBV9 to TRBJ1-3, with TRBD1 matching 9 bases. V was clipped by 4 bases and J by 0 bases; unmatched bases: 8. Germline CDR1 reads SGDLS; CDR2 reads YYNGEE. The CDR3 extends over 17 amino acids. The CDR3 loop is CASSRRQGGNSGNTIYF. The CDR3 DNA reads TGTGCCAGCAGCAGACGACAGGGGGGAAACTCTGGAAACACCATATATTTT.

The CDR3 DNA sequence: TGTGCCAGCAGCTTAGATGGAGCGGGAGACGAGACCCAGTACTTC. Its protein product is CASSLDGAGDETQYF. The chain links TRBV11-2 to TRBJ2-5; 8 nucleotides align to TRBD2. The CDR3 is made up of 15 amino acids. Germline values: CDR1 SGHAT, CDR2 FQNNGV. The ends lost 0 bases at V and 5 bases at J; junction bases unmatched: 5.

This clone was picked up one time. This chain links TRBV7-8 with TRBJ2-1; possible D gene TRBD1, 6 bases. V dropped 5 bases and J dropped 6 bases, with 8 bases sitting between them. Looked up from germline, CDR1 is SGHVS and CDR2 is FQNEAQ. The CDR3 extends over 12 amino acids. CDR3 coding DNA: TGTGCCAGCAGCCTACAGGGCAATGAGCAGTTCTTC. This gives the protein CASSLQGNEQFF.

The V gene is TRBV9, the J gene TRBJ2-1; D uncertain. Trimming took 3 bases from V and 7 from J, leaving 5 bases between them. The germline V gene encodes CDR1 SGDLS and CDR2 YYNGEE. The CDR3 loop spans 11 amino acids. The CDR3 sequence: CASSAANEQFF. The CDR3 coding sequence is TGTGCCAGCAGCGCAGCTAATGAGCAGTTCTTC.

This chain joins TRBV6-5 and TRBJ1-6, with D tentatively TRBD1 (5 bases). CDR3 length equals 12 residues. Between the trimmed V and J ends, which lost 9 bases and 6 bases, there was a span of 9 bases. Per germline, CDR1 MNHEY and CDR2 SVGAGI. CDR3: CASRQINSPLHF. DNA for the CDR3: TGTGCCAGTCGACAGATTAATTCACCCCTCCACTTT.

This clone was observed a single time. In nucleotides, the CDR3 is TGTGCCAGCAGTGATGGTAGGACAGGGATATCCGAGCAGTACTTC. Translating gives CASSDGRTGISEQYF. The chain is built from TRBV2 and TRBJ2-7, with 8 positions matching TRBD1. This CDR3 is 15 amino acids long. V was clipped by 3 bases and J by 6 bases; unmatched bases: 10. Germline V gene sequence: CDR1 SNHLY, CDR2 FYNNEI. Together with reference TRBV2 and TRBJ2-7, the CDR3 gives the full variable domain: EPEVTQTPSHQVTQMGQEVILRCVPISNHLYFYWYRQILGQKVEFLVSFYNNEISEKSEIFDDQFSVERPDGSNFTLKIRSTKLEDSAMYFCASSDGRTGISEQYFGPGTRLTVT.

The chain uses TRBV1 and TRBJ1-4; the D segment call TRBD1 is taken from the table without a DNA check. TRBV1 is a pseudogene locus. This CDR3 is built from 16 residues. CDR3 region: CTSSHRQDPTNEKLFF. Written as DNA, the CDR3 is TGCACCAGCAGCCACAGACAGGATCCAACTAATGAAAAACTGTTTTTT.

The chain joins TRBV19 to TRBJ2-7, with 10 bases fitting TRBD1. Germline V gene data show CDR1 as LNHDA and CDR2 as SQIVND (reference sequence). V lost 6 bases, J lost 0 bases, and 8 bases stayed unmatched. This CDR3 is 16 amino acids long. As DNA, the CDR3 is TGTGCCAGTAGCCCGCCCGACAGGGGGCGCTCCTACGAGCAGTACTTC. This sequence encodes CASSPPDRGRSYEQYF. Full variable domain (remainder filled in from reference TRBV19 and TRBJ2-7): DGGITQSPKYLFRKEGQNVTLSCEQNLNHDAMYWYRQDPGQGLRLIYYSQIVNDFQKGDIAEGYSVSREKKESFPLTVTSAQKNPTAFYLCASSPPDRGRSYEQYFGPGTRLTVT.

The J gene is TRBJ1-3, the V gene TRBV29-1, with 7 bases aligning to TRBD1. The V segment lost 6 bases and the J segment 2 bases; nucleotides outside the gene matches: 7. The CDR3 spans 14 residues. CDR1 and CDR2 from the germline V gene are SQVTM and ANQGSEA. CDR3 DNA: TGCAGCGTAAAACTGACAGGGCCTGGAAACACCATATATTTT. This sequence encodes CSVKLTGPGNTIYF.

This clone has just one count. This chain links TRBV7-9 with TRBJ1-2, with D possibly matching TRBD1 (6 bases). Trimming removed 5 bases from V and 6 bases from J, with 16 bases in between. The germline CDR1 and CDR2 sequences are SEHNR and FQNEAQ (reference sequence). The CDR3 extends over 14 amino acids. Here the CDR3 reads CASSGVGGRDGYTF. DNA for the CDR3: TGTGCCAGCAGCGGAGTCGGGGGGCGCGATGGCTACACCTTC. The entire variable domain, with the rest obtained from reference TRBV7-9 and TRBJ1-2, is as follows: DTGVSQNPRHKITKRGQNVTFRCDPISEHNRLYWYRQTLGQGPEFLTYFQNEAQLEKSRLLSDRFSAERPKGSFSTLEIQRTEQGDSAMYLCASSGVGGRDGYTFGSGTRLTVV.

This clone was seen once. V usage is TRBV27 and J usage is TRBJ2-4; 14 bases are shared with TRBD2. The J segment lost 0 bases and the V segment lost 5 bases, leaving 6 bases of the junction unmatched. The CDR3 is 18 amino acids. CDR1 MNHEY and CDR2 SMNVEV come from the germline V gene (reference sequence). CDR3 in amino acids: CASSLLGLAGVAKNIQYF. For the CDR3, the DNA is TGTGCCAGCAGTCTACTGGGACTAGCGGGGGTAGCCAAAAACATTCAGTACTTC.

The V gene is TRBV25-1, the J gene TRBJ1-4; D call uncertain. CDR3 length equals 15 residues. Trimming pared 1 base from V and 0 bases from J, leaving 6 bases between. From germline, CDR1 is MGHDK and CDR2 SYGVNS. For the CDR3, the DNA is TGTGCCAGCAGTGAATCGGGTGCAACTAATGAAAAACTGTTTTTT. The encoded protein is CASSESGATNEKLFF. Full variable domain (rest looked up from reference TRBV25-1 and TRBJ1-4): EADIYQTPRYLVIGTGKKITLECSQTMGHDKMYWYQQDPGMELHLIHYSYGVNSTEKGDLSSESTVSRIRTEHFPLTLESARPSHTSQYLCASSESGATNEKLFFGSGTQLSVL.

This clone showed up just once. The J gene is TRBJ2-7, the V gene TRBV24-1; TRBD2 matches 10 bases. The CDR3 runs 17 residues. Germline CDR1 reads KGHDR; CDR2 reads SFDVKD. V was clipped by 4 bases and J by 3 bases; unmatched bases: 11. CDR3 protein: CATSDPRSSGRGYEQYF. In nucleotides, the CDR3 is TGTGCCACCAGTGACCCCCGGTCTAGCGGGAGAGGCTACGAGCAGTACTTC.